The next 15 T cell receptor beta chains were all read from a single sample in a study of blood T cell repertoires in COVID-19. This table comes from immunoSEQ multiplex PCR, and its TCRdb copy is limited to in-frame clones, with some not included. This table has about 40,000 clones, 70% to 90% appearing once. Input material: peripheral blood. These receptors originate from a human donor in a cohort sampled during active or convalescent COVID-19. The donor label of this sample is uncertain.

This clone was detected a few times. The rearrangement links TRBV11-3 to TRBJ2-7; maybe TRBD2 (6 bases). The CDR3 is made up of 16 amino acids. Germline CDR1 reads SGHNT; CDR2 reads YENEEA. Trimming stripped 5 bases from V and 6 bases from J, with 23 bases between. The DNA for the CDR3 is TGTGCCAGCAGCCCGAGGGGCGGGACCACTTCTCCCGAGCAGTACTTC. Translated: CASSPRGGTTSPEQYF.

This clone has ten or more counts. Here the CDR3 DNA reads TGCGCCAGCAGCCAGGGGGGACTAGCGGGAGTAGGTACCGGGGAGCTGTTTTTT. It is translated as CASSQGGLAGVGTGELFF. The chain joins TRBV4-1 to TRBJ2-2; 14 bases agree with TRBD2. CDR3 length: 18 amino acids. V shed 3 bases, J shed 5 bases, and the junction held 8 bases outside the gene matches. CDR1 and CDR2 from the germline V gene are MGHRA and YSYEKL.

This clone turned up a few times. The chain links TRBV4-2 to TRBJ2-2; tentatively, D is TRBD1 (5 bases). Germline lookup yields CDR1 LGHNA and CDR2 YNFKEQ. V shed 4 bases and J shed 3 bases, with 12 bases lying between them. The CDR3 sequence is 15 residues long. The CDR3 DNA follows: TGTGCCAGCAGCCTCTCATCCAGGGACACCGGGGAGCTGTTTTTT. This encodes CASSLSSRDTGELFF.

The chain combines TRBV5-1 with TRBJ2-7; no clear D gene. Germline V CDR1 and CDR2: SGHRS, YFSETQ. CDR3 size: 14 residues. The V end lost 4 bases, the J end lost 6 bases, and 17 bases lay between the germline ends. The CDR3 sequence: CASSARLQAGEQYF. CDR3 sequence (DNA): TGCGCCAGCAGCGCAAGACTTCAAGCTGGCGAGCAGTACTTC.

The chain employs TRBV6-5 and TRBJ2-7, with D perhaps TRBD1 (5 bases). V lost 6 bases, J lost 2 bases, and 14 bases lay in between. Germline assignment: CDR1 MNHEY and CDR2 SVGAGI. The CDR3 totals 14 residues. The CDR3 nucleotides read TGTGCCAGCAGAGACCGGCAGGGCCCCTACGAGCAGTACTTC. Its protein product is CASRDRQGPYEQYF.

V and J are TRBV6-6 and TRBJ1-1; TRBD1 aligns across 10 bases. CDR3 length: 15 residues. The J segment lost 3 bases and the V segment lost 3 bases, leaving 4 bases of the junction unmatched. The germline V gene has CDR1 MNHNY and CDR2 SVGAGI (reference sequence). As DNA, the CDR3 is TGTGCCAGCAGTTATTTGGACAGGGGGTACACTGAAGCTTTCTTT. It is translated as CASSYLDRGYTEAFF.

V usage is TRBV7-9 and J usage is TRBJ2-2; D is unclear. The CDR3 sequence is 13 residues long. Trimming removed 5 bases from V and 6 bases from J, with 10 bases in between. CDR1 and CDR2 (germline): SEHNR, FQNEAQ (reference sequence). CDR3 sequence reads: CASSRREAGELFF. The CDR3 coding sequence is TGTGCCAGCAGCCGCCGTGAGGCCGGGGAGCTGTTTTTT.

The V gene is TRBV4-2, the J gene TRBJ2-7, with D unclear. Trimming shortened V by 0 bases and J by 2 bases, and 8 bases separated the two germline ends. The CDR3 runs 14 residues. In germline, CDR1 is LGHNA, CDR2 YNFKEQ. The DNA of the CDR3 is TGTGCCAGCAGCCAAGAACAGTTTACCTACGAGCAGTACTTC. It yields the protein CASSQEQFTYEQYF.

This chain links TRBV5-1 with TRBJ2-5; D gene unclear. The germline CDR1 and CDR2 sequences are SGHRS and YFSETQ. The CDR3 is 13 amino acids. V gave up 2 bases and J gave up 2 bases, with 7 bases separating them. The CDR3 region is CASSFSRQETQYF. In nucleotides, the CDR3 is TGCGCCAGCAGCTTTAGCCGGCAAGAGACCCAGTACTTC.

The chain carries TRBV10-2 and TRBJ1-5; D ambiguous. CDR3 size: 12 residues. The V end lost 5 bases, the J end lost 5 bases, and 7 bases lay between the germline ends. Germline CDR1 WSHSY, CDR2 SAAADI. In DNA form, the CDR3 reads TGCGCCAGCAGTACTCCGGATCAGCCCCAGCATTTT. Protein sequence: CASSTPDQPQHF.

This clone was seen a handful of times. The chain has TRBV6-5 and TRBJ2-7; 9 bases line up with TRBD1. CDR3 size: 16 residues. Germline assignment: CDR1 MNHEY and CDR2 SVGAGI. With 2 bases clipped from V and 5 bases from J, the junction kept 10 bases outside the gene matches. This CDR3 is CASSYGSGDRVNEQYF. CDR3 in DNA: TGTGCCAGCAGTTACGGGAGCGGGGACAGGGTCAACGAGCAGTACTTC.

This rearrangement joins TRBV19 to TRBJ2-1; 9 bases agree with TRBD2. V was pared by 5 bases and J by 8 bases, with 7 bases of the junction left unmatched. Germline V CDR1 and CDR2: LNHDA, SQIVND (reference sequence). The CDR3 has 14 residues. In DNA form, the CDR3 reads TGTGCCAGTAGTTCCCTAGCGGGAACCGATGAGCAGTTCTTC. This encodes CASSSLAGTDEQFF.

The genes are TRBV7-2 and TRBJ1-5, with D possibly TRBD1 on 6 matching bases. CDR3 size: 13 residues. V was cut by 5 bases and J by 7 bases, with 12 bases left in between. The germline gives CDR1 SGHTA, CDR2 FQGNSA. The CDR3 region is CASSEQGRQPQHF. The CDR3, as DNA: TGTGCCAGCAGCGAACAGGGACGACAGCCCCAGCATTTT.

V is TRBV4-3 and J is TRBJ2-1; the D gene is possibly TRBD1 (6 bases). CDR1 is LGHNA and CDR2 is YSLEER in the germline V gene. V was shortened by 0 bases and J by 10 bases, with 10 bases between the two germline ends. The CDR3 loop spans 13 amino acids. The CDR3 coding sequence is TGCGCCAGCAGCCAAGATCCCCAGGGGGAGCAGTTCTTC. Amino acids: CASSQDPQGEQFF.

The rearrangement uses TRBV7-8 and TRBJ2-2, with 7 bases lining up with TRBD1. The CDR3 runs to 16 residues. V was pared by 5 bases and J by 7 bases, with 13 bases of the junction left unmatched. Germline lookup yields CDR1 SGHVS and CDR2 FQNEAQ. CDR3 nucleotide sequence: TGTGCCAGCAGCGCCAACAGGGGCCGAATTTTCGGGGAGCTGTTTTTT. Translating it yields CASSANRGRIFGELFF.